This T cell receptor beta chain was documented in a study of early T cells in non-severe SARS-CoV-2 infection. About the research overall: It was bulk RNA from unsorted whole blood that was sequenced, and the chains were unpaired.

Researchers tagged individual cDNA molecules with unique molecular identifiers. Each CDR3 protein is one row after TCRdb ran MiXCR on the 5' RACE reads. Of 45,000 to 65,000 distinct CDR3 sequences listed, around 12% are singletons. J lost 2 bases, V lost 6 bases, and 13 bases had no gene match. There are 17 residues in the CDR3. Germline assignment: CDR1 MNHEY and CDR2 SVGAGI. This clonotype has just a few counts. What it binds is unknown. Overall study findings and caveats: The matching step, a VDJdb search, favored anti-spike CD8 responses and missed private and CD4 specificities.

The specimen was whole blood, collected at baseline. The clonotype was recovered from an adult who was a healthcare worker with PCR-confirmed SARS-CoV-2 infection or an uninfected control (not recorded which). The chain carries TRBV6-5 and TRBJ2-4; 7 nucleotides align to TRBD1. CDR3 in amino acids: CASRLRQGPSTKNIQYF. For the CDR3, the DNA is TGTGCCAGCAGGCTAAGACAGGGACCCTCCACCAAAAACATTCAGTACTTC.